This T cell receptor beta chain emerged from a study of blood T cell repertoires in COVID-19. Turning to the study itself: From T cells, B-cell-depleted T cells, or PBMCs came the material, which was cDNA or gDNA.

In the source study's methods: Amplification from reference gene primers served as the basis for estimated nucleated cell counts. TCRdb's table, derived via immunoSEQ multiplex PCR, lists solely in-frame clones and lacks some. V and J calls and clone size are as listed in that table; D and trimming were resolved from the DNA. The sample holds under 40,000 clones; roughly 82% are singletons and the top ten take more than 14%. The sequence came from a man aged 50 or older with active or convalescent COVID-19. Sequencing input: peripheral blood.

CDR3 sequence reads: CASSSTGGQETQYF. The DNA for the CDR3 is TGCGCCAGCAGCTCTACGGGAGGACAAGAGACCCAGTACTTC. The rearrangement links TRBV5-1 to TRBJ2-5, with 7 bases fitting TRBD2. Germline CDR1 SGHRS, CDR2 YFSETQ. The CDR3 is made up of 14 amino acids. V lost 3 bases, J lost 2 bases, and 4 bases stayed unmatched.